The 32 T cell receptor beta chains below all came from one sample that was sequenced in a study of human T cells and chemical hapten exposure. Time point described: patch test 1, 2 weeks after DPC sensitization. Treatment here: therapeutic diphenylcyclopropenone sensitization with weekly scalp DPC. Each CDR3 protein is one row after TCRdb ran MiXCR on the RACE reads. Here the sample spans around 71,000 distinct CDR3 sequences, around 9.5% being singletons. The material was whole blood, obtained in connection with sensitization to the hapten diphenylcyclopropenone (DPC). Every receptor here comes from a woman in her thirties or forties with alopecia areata. Some clones in this sample may be carry-over from other donors' samples.

This clonotype was counted ten times or more. This chain joins TRBV4-1 and TRBJ1-6, with D possibly matching TRBD1 (5 bases). V was cut by 6 bases and J by 10 bases, with 22 bases left in between. The length of the CDR3 is 16 residues. Germline V lookup: CDR1 MGHRA, CDR2 YSYEKL. The CDR3 DNA sequence: TGCGCCAGCAGTCTCATCTCCGGGACCAATCTATCACCCCTCCACTTT. Translated, it gives CASSLISGTNLSPLHF.

This chain uses TRBV28 with TRBJ1-2; D unclear. Germline V gene data show CDR1 as MDHEN and CDR2 as SYDVKM. The CDR3 length is 11 residues. The ends were cut back, 6 bases at V and 3 bases at J, with 5 bases in the middle. CDR3 coding DNA: TGTGCCAGCAGAGTCGACTATGGCTACACCTTC. Protein: CASRVDYGYTF.

This clonotype was counted between two and nine times. The chain joins TRBV9 to TRBJ2-2; tentatively, D is TRBD2 (5 bases). The V gene's germline CDR1 is SGDLS and CDR2 YYNGEE. Trimming took off 4 bases at V and 4 bases at J, with 11 bases between the two ends. The CDR3 has 14 residues. The CDR3 sequence is CASSLLGGTGELFF. CDR3 in DNA: TGTGCCAGCAGCCTCCTAGGAGGCACCGGGGAGCTGTTTTTT. Supplemented by reference TRBV9 and TRBJ2-2, the full variable domain reads DSGVTQTPKHLITATGQRVTLRCSPRSGDLSVYWYQQSLDQGLQFLIQYYNGEERAKGNILERFSAQQFPDLHSELNLSSLELGDSALYFCASSLLGGTGELFFGEGSRLTVL.

This clonotype was observed many times. The J gene is TRBJ2-1, the V gene TRBV20-1; D is ambiguous. Germline CDR1 DFQATT, CDR2 SNEGSKA (reference sequence). V was cut by 6 bases and J by 1 base, with 10 bases left in between. This CDR3 has 13 amino acids. The DNA of the CDR3 is TGCAGTGCCCCCCCTTGGTCCTACAATGAGCAGTTCTTC. It encodes CSAPPWSYNEQFF.

The chain recombines TRBV10-3 with TRBJ2-3; 12 nucleotides line up with TRBD2. Germline CDR1 is ENHRY and CDR2 is SYGVKD. The CDR3 runs 14 residues. V lost 11 bases and J lost 7; bases outside the gene matches: 10. CDR3 sequence: CAATSGGSTHTQYF. DNA of the CDR3: TGTGCCGCCACTAGCGGGGGGTCCACCCATACGCAGTATTTT.

This chain connects TRBV5-1 to TRBJ1-1; possible D gene TRBD1, 5 bases. The CDR3 extends over 15 amino acids. Germline V gene sequence: CDR1 SGHRS, CDR2 YFSETQ. V was cut by 5 bases and J by 6 bases, with 20 bases left in between. Here the CDR3 DNA reads TGCGCCAGCAGTAGGGGTTCCAATTCCCCCCCTGAAGCTTTCTTT. It translates to CASSRGSNSPPEAFF.

This clonotype was seen many times. V gene TRBV6-2 or TRBV6-3 combines with J gene TRBJ2-7; the D call may be TRBD1 or TRBD2 (5 bases each). The V end was cut by 6 bases, the J end by 3 bases, with 21 bases between. CDR1 is MNHEY, CDR2 SVGEGT, per germline. CDR3 size: 16 residues. In DNA, the CDR3 is TGTGCCAGCAGCTCTCTGGGGGTTGAGACCTACTACGAGCAGTACTTC. Translation gives CASSSLGVETYYEQYF.

The chain joins TRBV6-1 to TRBJ2-7, with D maybe TRBD1 (6 bases). CDR3 size: 14 residues. Trimming removed 2 bases from V and 2 bases from J, with 10 bases in between. The germline V gene encodes CDR1 MNHNS and CDR2 SASEGT. CDR3 region: CASSEWRTAYEQYF. The CDR3 bases are TGTGCCAGCAGTGAATGGAGGACAGCCTACGAGCAGTACTTC.

This clonotype has only a few counts. The CDR3 loop is CASSLSPATTGTQYF. The CDR3 DNA reads TGTGCCAGCAGCTTATCGCCAGCTACGACTGGGACCCAGTACTTC. This chain uses TRBV7-9 with TRBJ2-5; D remains unclear. The CDR3 contains 15 residues. From germline, CDR1 is SEHNR and CDR2 FQNEAQ (reference sequence). V lost 2 bases and J 7 bases, leaving 17 bases between the germline ends. The variable domain in full, completed from reference TRBV7-9 and TRBJ2-5, reads DTGVSQNPRHKITKRGQNVTFRCDPISEHNRLYWYRQTLGQGPEFLTYFQNEAQLEKSRLLSDRFSAERPKGSFSTLEIQRTEQGDSAMYLCASSLSPATTGTQYFGPGTRLLVL.

This chain uses TRBV7-9 with TRBJ1-5; D remains ambiguous. Germline V gene lookup returns CDR1 SEHNR and CDR2 FQNEAQ (reference sequence). V lost 2 bases and J 12 bases, leaving 14 bases between the germline ends. CDR3 length: 13 residues. The CDR3 region has the DNA TGTGCCAGCAGCTTAATTGAGGGCGGCTTCCAGCATTTT. Translating it yields CASSLIEGGFQHF.

The rearrangement links TRBV3-1 to TRBJ2-2; no firm D call. The CDR3 spans 16 residues. Germline loops: CDR1 LGHDT, CDR2 YNNKEL (reference sequence). Deletions cut 2 bases from V and 0 bases from J, with 10 bases between. CDR3 in amino acids: CASSQMGSSNTGELFF. The CDR3 DNA follows: TGTGCCAGCAGCCAAATGGGCTCCTCGAACACCGGGGAGCTGTTTTTT. Supplemented by reference TRBV3-1 and TRBJ2-2, the full variable domain reads DTAVSQTPKYLVTQMGNDKSIKCEQNLGHDTMYWYKQDSKKFLKIMFSYNNKELIINETVPNRFSPKSPDKAHLNLHINSLELGDSAVYFCASSQMGSSNTGELFFGEGSRLTVL.

This clonotype was seen more than once but under ten times. The chain uses TRBV20-1 and TRBJ2-5; D call uncertain. V shed 1 base and J shed 7 bases, with 10 bases lying between them. The CDR3 runs to 12 residues. From germline, CDR1 is DFQATT and CDR2 SNEGSKA (reference sequence). DNA of the CDR3: TGCAGTGCTAGAGTACCCGGGCGGACCCAGTACTTC. It yields the protein CSARVPGRTQYF.

This clonotype has only a few counts. The V call is TRBV6-2 or TRBV6-3, the J call TRBJ2-7; TRBD1 aligns across 10 bases. CDR1 MNHEY and CDR2 SVGEGT come from the germline V gene. This CDR3 contains 13 residues. J was trimmed by 5 bases and V by 6 bases; bases with no gene match: 4. This chain's CDR3 is CASRLTGGNEQYF. CDR3 nucleotide sequence: TGTGCCAGCAGATTGACAGGGGGCAACGAGCAGTACTTC.

This chain joins TRBV28 and TRBJ2-3; TRBD2 matches at 10 bases. Germline V gene lookup returns CDR1 MDHEN and CDR2 SYDVKM. J gave up 0 bases and V 6 bases, and 6 bases lay outside the gene matches. The CDR3 length is 16 residues. Here the CDR3 DNA reads TGTGCCAGCAGGGATATAGCGGGGGGTAGCACAGATACGCAGTATTTT. Its protein is CASRDIAGGSTDTQYF.

There are a few counts of this clonotype. V is TRBV9 and J is TRBJ2-7, with 7 bases that match TRBD2. The CDR3 has 16 amino acids. V was pared by 0 bases and J by 2 bases, with 8 bases of the junction left unmatched. CDR1 SGDLS and CDR2 YYNGEE come from the germline V gene. This CDR3 is CASSVAGDYLTYEQYF. CDR3 DNA sequence: TGTGCCAGCAGCGTAGCCGGGGACTACCTTACCTACGAGCAGTACTTC. Using reference TRBV9 and TRBJ2-7 for the parts outside the CDR3, the full variable domain is DSGVTQTPKHLITATGQRVTLRCSPRSGDLSVYWYQQSLDQGLQFLIQYYNGEERAKGNILERFSAQQFPDLHSELNLSSLELGDSALYFCASSVAGDYLTYEQYFGPGTRLTVT.

There are many counts of this clonotype. The chain combines TRBV29-1 with TRBJ1-2, with 8 bases fitting TRBD1. The trim removed 7 bases at V and 4 bases at J, leaving 2 bases unmatched. CDR3 size: 11 residues. Per germline, CDR1 SQVTM and CDR2 ANQGSEA. Here the CDR3 reads CSATGGYGYTF. The CDR3 coding sequence is TGCAGCGCCACAGGGGGCTATGGCTACACCTTC.

This clonotype was recorded at least ten times. This chain connects TRBV6-5 to TRBJ1-2; no definite D call. Germline V gene lookup returns CDR1 MNHEY and CDR2 SVGAGI. V lost 4 bases and J 0 bases, leaving 6 bases between the germline ends. The CDR3 runs to 13 residues. In nucleotides, the CDR3 is TGTGCCAGCAGTTCCGGGGCTAACTATGGCTACACCTTC. This sequence encodes CASSSGANYGYTF.

This clonotype was observed many times. J is TRBJ2-5 and V is TRBV6-2 or TRBV6-3, with D tentatively TRBD2 (7 bases). The germline gives CDR1 MNHEY, CDR2 SVGEGT. The CDR3 sequence is 13 residues long. Trimming removed 8 bases at V and 4 bases at J, with 14 bases between. In DNA form, the CDR3 reads TGTGCCAGCCTTCGAAGGGGGGGAGAGACCCAGTACTTC. Its protein is CASLRRGGETQYF.

This clonotype has a count of ten or more. The chain has TRBV5-5 and TRBJ1-1; perhaps TRBD1 as D (5 bases). With 4 bases removed from V and 11 bases from J, the gap between germline ends came to 15 bases. Germline V lookup: CDR1 SGHKS, CDR2 YYEKEE (reference sequence). The CDR3 is made up of 12 amino acids. The CDR3 is CASSPWGERAFF. CDR3 nucleotides: TGTGCCAGCAGCCCGTGGGGGGAACGGGCTTTCTTT.

This chain joins TRBV28 and TRBJ2-7, with D possibly TRBD1 on 6 matching bases. The germline gives CDR1 MDHEN, CDR2 SYDVKM. This CDR3 is built from 12 residues. Trimming shortened V by 8 bases and J by 5 bases, and 13 bases separated the two germline ends. The DNA of the CDR3 is TGTGCCAGCTTACAGGGTACCCACGAGCAGTACTTC. Its translation is CASLQGTHEQYF.

This clonotype showed up just a few times. This rearrangement joins TRBV6-6 to TRBJ2-5, with TRBD1 as a possible D gene (5 bases). Germline CDR1 and CDR2: MNHNY and SVGAGI (reference sequence). The CDR3 contains 14 residues. Trimming cost V 2 bases and J 3 bases, with 10 bases left between them. CDR3 amino acids: CASSYLGAEETQYF. CDR3 in DNA: TGTGCCAGCAGTTACCTAGGGGCTGAAGAGACCCAGTACTTC.

This clonotype has only a few counts. This chain links TRBV21-1 with TRBJ1-5. TRBV21-1 is flagged as a pseudogene. The CDR3 is made up of 19 amino acids. The CDR3 here is CASSKVAGGPNRGDQPQHF. The CDR3 nucleotides read TGTGCCAGCAGCAAAGTAGCGGGCGGGCCTAATCGAGGGGATCAGCCCCAGCATTTT.

There are many counts of this clonotype. V usage is TRBV3-1 and J usage is TRBJ2-2; the match to TRBD2 covers 13 bases. Germline assignment: CDR1 LGHDT and CDR2 YNNKEL (reference sequence). There are 17 residues in the CDR3. Unmatched junction bases numbered 8, after V lost 6 bases and J lost 4 bases. Written as DNA, the CDR3 is TGTGCCAGCAGGAAGACTAGCGGGGGGACCTCCACCGGGGAGCTGTTTTTT. Protein product: CASRKTSGGTSTGELFF.

This clonotype was seen many times. The chain joins TRBV2 to TRBJ2-5; 7 bases are a match to TRBD1. The trim removed 4 bases at V and 1 base at J, leaving 0 bases unmatched. Germline CDR1 is SNHLY and CDR2 is FYNNEI. The length of the CDR3 is 13 residues. Here the CDR3 reads CASSGDSQETQYF. The CDR3, as DNA: TGTGCCAGCAGTGGGGACAGCCAAGAGACCCAGTACTTC.

The chain is built from TRBV5-1 and TRBJ1-6; D is possibly TRBD1 (6 bases). The germline V and J ends were trimmed by 3 bases and 10 bases, with 17 bases remaining between them. The CDR3 loop spans 15 amino acids. The germline V gene has CDR1 SGHRS and CDR2 YFSETQ. CDR3 sequence (DNA): TGCGCCAGCAGCTGGACGGACAGTTCCGACTCACCCCTCCACTTT. It specifies CASSWTDSSDSPLHF. The whole variable domain, filled in from reference TRBV5-1 and TRBJ1-6, reads KAGVTQTPRYLIKTRGQQVTLSCSPISGHRSVSWYQQTPGQGLQFLFEYFSETQRNKGNFPGRFSGRQFSNSRSEMNVSTLELGDSALYLCASSWTDSSDSPLHFGNGTRLTVT.

This clonotype has at least ten counts. The chain employs TRBV5-1 and TRBJ2-5, with TRBD2 matching 10 bases. Per the germline V gene, CDR1 is SGHRS and CDR2 is YFSETQ. J was trimmed by 2 bases and V by 2 bases; bases with no gene match: 3. This CDR3 comprises 15 residues. The DNA of the CDR3 is TGCGCCAGCAGCTTTCTAGCGGGGGTACAAGAGACCCAGTACTTC. This encodes CASSFLAGVQETQYF. Full variable domain (remainder filled in from reference TRBV5-1 and TRBJ2-5): KAGVTQTPRYLIKTRGQQVTLSCSPISGHRSVSWYQQTPGQGLQFLFEYFSETQRNKGNFPGRFSGRQFSNSRSEMNVSTLELGDSALYLCASSFLAGVQETQYFGPGTRLLVL.

The table lists this clonotype with many counts. The V call is TRBV25-1, the J call TRBJ2-1; TRBD2 matches 7 bases. Germline-derived CDR1 and CDR2 are MGHDK and SYGVNS. Trimming at V came to 3 bases and at J to 4 bases, leaving 12 bases not matched to a gene. This CDR3 comprises 17 residues. The CDR3 DNA follows: TGTGCCAGCAGTGACTACACTACGGGGGGATTGTACAATGAGCAGTTCTTC. It yields the protein CASSDYTTGGLYNEQFF. Full variable domain (outside the CDR3, taken from reference TRBV25-1 and TRBJ2-1): EADIYQTPRYLVIGTGKKITLECSQTMGHDKMYWYQQDPGMELHLIHYSYGVNSTEKGDLSSESTVSRIRTEHFPLTLESARPSHTSQYLCASSDYTTGGLYNEQFFGPGTRLTVL.

This clonotype appeared a few times. This sequence joins TRBV28 and TRBJ2-7; 15 bases are a match to TRBD2. Germline trimming cut 4 bases from V and 2 bases from J; bases unmatched to any gene: 15. This CDR3 has 20 residues. CDR1 MDHEN and CDR2 SYDVKM come from the germline V gene. This chain's CDR3 is CASSSPFLGTSGGSTYEQYF. CDR3 coding DNA: TGTGCCAGCAGTTCCCCGTTTTTAGGGACTAGCGGGGGGTCGACCTACGAGCAGTACTTC. Using reference TRBV28 and TRBJ2-7 for the parts outside the CDR3, the full variable domain is DVKVTQSSRYLVKRTGEKVFLECVQDMDHENMFWYRQDPGLGLRLIYFSYDVKMKEKGDIPEGYSVSREKKERFSLILESASTNQTSMYLCASSSPFLGTSGGSTYEQYFGPGTRLTVT.

The chain carries TRBV7-6 and TRBJ2-1; a weak D match, TRBD1 (6 bases). V lost 5 bases and J lost 6, with 20 bases in between. CDR3 length equals 16 residues. CDR1 and CDR2 from the germline V gene are SGHVS and FNYEAQ. In DNA, the CDR3 is TGTGCCAGCAGCATTACCTCAGGGGCAGGGTTCAATGAGCAGTTCTTC. Translating it yields CASSITSGAGFNEQFF.

This clonotype has ten or more counts. The J gene is TRBJ1-4, the V gene TRBV20-1, with 12 positions matching TRBD1. Trimming took 6 bases from V and 5 from J; bases not matched to a gene: 1. CDR3 length: 13 residues. In germline, CDR1 is DFQATT, CDR2 SNEGSKA (reference sequence). In DNA, the CDR3 is TGCAGTGCGGGACAGGGGGCGAATGAAAAACTGTTTTTT. Encoded protein: CSAGQGANEKLFF.

The chain recombines TRBV5-5 with TRBJ1-1; possibly TRBD1 for D (5 bases). V gave up 1 base and J gave up 4 bases, with 17 bases separating them. CDR1 and CDR2 (germline): SGHKS, YYEKEE (reference sequence). The CDR3 consists of 16 residues. The CDR3 spells CASSLLQDLRGTEAFF. The DNA for the CDR3 is TGTGCCAGCAGCTTGCTCCAGGACCTAAGGGGCACTGAAGCTTTCTTT. The full variable domain, rest sourced from reference TRBV5-5 and TRBJ1-1, is DAGVTQSPTHLIKTRGQQVTLRCSPISGHKSVSWYQQVLGQGPQFIFQYYEKEERGRGNFPDRFSARQFPNYSSELNVNALLLGDSALYLCASSLLQDLRGTEAFFGQGTRLTVV.

This clonotype was seen at least ten times. The chain couples TRBV9 to TRBJ1-2; D not certain. Germline CDR1 and CDR2: SGDLS and YYNGEE. The CDR3 sequence is 14 residues long. The ends were cut back, 7 bases at V and 5 bases at J, with 18 bases in the middle. The chain's CDR3 is CASGRAAQGYGYTF. The CDR3 DNA is TGTGCCAGCGGGCGCGCCGCCCAAGGATATGGCTACACCTTC.